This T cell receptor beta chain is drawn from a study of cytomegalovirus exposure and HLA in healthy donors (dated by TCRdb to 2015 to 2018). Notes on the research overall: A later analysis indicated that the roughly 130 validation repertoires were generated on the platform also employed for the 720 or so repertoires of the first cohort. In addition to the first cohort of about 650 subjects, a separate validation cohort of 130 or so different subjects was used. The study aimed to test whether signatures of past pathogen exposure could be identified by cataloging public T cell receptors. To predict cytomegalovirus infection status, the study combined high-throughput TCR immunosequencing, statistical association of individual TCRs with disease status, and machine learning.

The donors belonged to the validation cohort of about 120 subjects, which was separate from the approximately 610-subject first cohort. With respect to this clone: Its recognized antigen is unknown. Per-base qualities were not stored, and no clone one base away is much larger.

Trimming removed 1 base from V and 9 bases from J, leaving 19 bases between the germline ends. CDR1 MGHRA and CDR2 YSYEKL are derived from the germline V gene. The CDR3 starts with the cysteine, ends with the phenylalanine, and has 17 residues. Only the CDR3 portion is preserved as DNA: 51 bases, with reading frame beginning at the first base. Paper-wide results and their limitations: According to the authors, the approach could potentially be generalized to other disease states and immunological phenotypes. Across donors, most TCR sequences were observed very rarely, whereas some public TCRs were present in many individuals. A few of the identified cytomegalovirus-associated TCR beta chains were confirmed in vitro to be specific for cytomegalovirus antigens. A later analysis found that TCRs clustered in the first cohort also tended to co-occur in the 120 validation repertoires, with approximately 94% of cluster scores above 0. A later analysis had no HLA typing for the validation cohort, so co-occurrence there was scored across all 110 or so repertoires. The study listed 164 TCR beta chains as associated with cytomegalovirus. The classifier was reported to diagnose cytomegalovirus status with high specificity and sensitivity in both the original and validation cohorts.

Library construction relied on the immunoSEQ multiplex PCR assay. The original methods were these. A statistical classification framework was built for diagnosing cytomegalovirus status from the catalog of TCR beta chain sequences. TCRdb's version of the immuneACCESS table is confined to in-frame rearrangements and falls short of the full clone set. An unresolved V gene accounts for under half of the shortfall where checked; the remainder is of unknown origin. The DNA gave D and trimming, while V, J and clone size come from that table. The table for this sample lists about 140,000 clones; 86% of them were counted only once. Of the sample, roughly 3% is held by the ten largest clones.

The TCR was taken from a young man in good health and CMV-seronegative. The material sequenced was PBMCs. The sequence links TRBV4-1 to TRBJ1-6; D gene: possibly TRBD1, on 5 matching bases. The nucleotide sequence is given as TGCGCCAGCAGCCAAGGAAGATCAGGGAAATTAAGTTCACCCCTCCACTTT. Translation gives CASSQGRSGKLSSPLHF.